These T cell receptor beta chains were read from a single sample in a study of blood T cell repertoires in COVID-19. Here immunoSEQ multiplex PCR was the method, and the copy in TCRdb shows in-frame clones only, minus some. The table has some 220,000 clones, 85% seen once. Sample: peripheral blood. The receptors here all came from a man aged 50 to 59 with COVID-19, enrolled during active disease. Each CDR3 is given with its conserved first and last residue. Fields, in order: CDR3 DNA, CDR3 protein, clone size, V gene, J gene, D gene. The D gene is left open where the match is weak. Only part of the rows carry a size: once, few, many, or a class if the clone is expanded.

DNA: TGTGCCACCAGGGACAGTCAGAATCAGCCCCAGCATTTT; CDR3: CATRDSQNQPQHF; size: NA; V: TRBV15; J: TRBJ1-5; D: NA
DNA: TGTGCCAGTAGTATCTGGGGGACAGTCAACACCGGGGAGCTGTTTTTT; CDR3: CASSIWGTVNTGELFF; size: NA; V: TRBV19; J: TRBJ2-2; D: TRBD1
DNA: TGTGCCAGCAGCTTAGGAGGGTCGGCCGGGGAGCTGTTTTTT; CDR3: CASSLGGSAGELFF; size: few; V: TRBV7-2; J: TRBJ2-2; D: NA
DNA: TGTGCCAGCAATGCAGGGGGCAGGAGCAATCAGCCCCAGCATTTT; CDR3: CASNAGGRSNQPQHF; size: NA; V: TRBV2; J: TRBJ1-5; D: TRBD1
DNA: TGTGCCAGTAGCCAGGGGCACACAGATACGCAGTATTTT; CDR3: CASSQGHTDTQYF; size: NA; V: TRBV19; J: TRBJ2-3; D: NA
DNA: TGTGCCAGTAGTTCTTCAGGACAGGGCGAACCCGATTCACCCCTCCACTTT; CDR3: CASSSSGQGEPDSPLHF; size: NA; V: TRBV19; J: TRBJ1-6; D: TRBD1
DNA: TGTGCCTGGAGTGCCGTCCATACGCAGTATTTT; CDR3: CAWSAVHTQYF; size: NA; V: TRBV30; J: TRBJ2-3; D: NA
DNA: TGTGCCACCAGTGACCCGGGCAGGGCCACCGGGGAGCTGTTTTTT; CDR3: CATSDPGRATGELFF; size: NA; V: TRBV24-1; J: TRBJ2-2; D: NA
DNA: TGTGCCAGCTCACGGGACACCTCCTACGAGCAGTACTTC; CDR3: CASSRDTSYEQYF; size: NA; V: TRBV18; J: TRBJ2-7; D: NA
DNA: TGTGCCAGCAGGGGCTCGGGGACCGGGGAGCTGTTTTTT; CDR3: CASRGSGTGELFF; size: NA; V: TRBV25-1; J: TRBJ2-2; D: NA
DNA: TGTGCCAGCAGCCAAGATACAGGGATCTATGGCTACACCTTC; CDR3: CASSQDTGIYGYTF; size: NA; V: TRBV3-1/TRBV3-2; J: TRBJ1-2; D: NA
DNA: TGTGCCAGCAGCTTGGACAGGGGGCTTAGAGGCTACACCTTC; CDR3: CASSLDRGLRGYTF; size: NA; V: TRBV5-8; J: TRBJ1-2; D: TRBD1
DNA: TGTGCCAGCAGCCCATCTAAAACTAGCGGGGGGCCTCAAGAGACCCAGTACTTC; CDR3: CASSPSKTSGGPQETQYF; size: few; V: TRBV5-5; J: TRBJ2-5; D: TRBD2
DNA: TGTGCCAGCATCTCAACGGGGGCCAAAAACATTCAGTACTTC; CDR3: CASISTGAKNIQYF; size: NA; V: TRBV5-8; J: TRBJ2-4; D: NA
DNA: TGTGCCAGCAGCTTAGATTGGCGGGGGAAGAATACGCAGTATTTT; CDR3: CASSLDWRGKNTQYF; size: once; V: TRBV7-2; J: TRBJ2-3; D: TRBD2
DNA: TGTGCCACCAGTGATGGACAGGGGGCTTCACCCCTCCACTTT; CDR3: CATSDGQGASPLHF; size: NA; V: TRBV24-1; J: TRBJ1-6; D: TRBD1
DNA: TGTGCCTGGAGTGGAGGCGGGGGAGAGACCCAGTACTTC; CDR3: CAWSGGGGETQYF; size: NA; V: TRBV30; J: TRBJ2-5; D: TRBD2
DNA: TGTGCCAGCTCACCAGGGTCAGGGGGCGGTCAGCCCCAGCATTTT; CDR3: CASSPGSGGGQPQHF; size: NA; V: TRBV18; J: TRBJ1-5; D: TRBD1
DNA: TGTGCCAGCAGCCAAGATCTTGGGGGGACAGGGCGAGGGTATGGCTACACCTTC; CDR3: CASSQDLGGTGRGYGYTF; size: NA; V: TRBV3-1/TRBV3-2; J: TRBJ1-2; D: TRBD1
DNA: TGTGCCACCAGTGATCGCGGACAGGGGGCCACAGATACGCAGTATTTT; CDR3: CATSDRGQGATDTQYF; size: NA; V: TRBV24-1; J: TRBJ2-3; D: TRBD1
DNA: TGTGCCAGCAGCCGAGCGGGGGCATCCTACAATGAGCAGTTCTTC; CDR3: CASSRAGASYNEQFF; size: NA; V: TRBV6-2/TRBV6-3; J: TRBJ2-1; D: TRBD2
DNA: TGTGCCAGCAGTCTAGCGGGGGGTTCTAGCACAGATACGCAGTATTTT; CDR3: CASSLAGGSSTDTQYF; size: NA; V: TRBV2; J: TRBJ2-3; D: TRBD2
DNA: TGTGCCAGCAGCTTAGTAGGGGGGGCTGCAATGAACACTGAAGCTTTCTTT; CDR3: CASSLVGGAAMNTEAFF; size: NA; V: TRBV11-2; J: TRBJ1-1; D: NA
DNA: TGTGCCAGCAGCCTTTCCGGGACTAGCGGGGATACGCAGTATTTT; CDR3: CASSLSGTSGDTQYF; size: NA; V: TRBV4-2; J: TRBJ2-3; D: TRBD2
DNA: TGTGCCACCAGTGATTTCTCGGGATTCGGAGAGACCCAGTACTTC; CDR3: CATSDFSGFGETQYF; size: NA; V: TRBV24-1; J: TRBJ2-5; D: NA
DNA: TGTGCCAGCAGCGCCCCGGGTGGTGGCACCGGGGAGCTGTTTTTT; CDR3: CASSAPGGGTGELFF; size: NA; V: TRBV7-6; J: TRBJ2-2; D: NA
DNA: TGTGCCAGCTCCCTAGAGCGGGGCGGGAACACCGGGGAGCTGTTTTTT; CDR3: CASSLERGGNTGELFF; size: NA; V: TRBV27; J: TRBJ2-2; D: TRBD2
DNA: TGTGCCAGCAGCACGACGGCGAGGCAGCCCCAGCATTTT; CDR3: CASSTTARQPQHF; size: NA; V: TRBV12-3/TRBV12-4; J: TRBJ1-5; D: NA
DNA: TGTGCCAGCTCAGGGGACAGGGGGAATTCACCCCTCCACTTT; CDR3: CASSGDRGNSPLHF; size: NA; V: TRBV18; J: TRBJ1-6; D: TRBD1
DNA: TGTGCCAGTAGATTACAGGGGGCGTACAATGAGCAGTTCTTC; CDR3: CASRLQGAYNEQFF; size: NA; V: TRBV28; J: TRBJ2-1; D: TRBD1
DNA: TGTGCCAGCAGTTCCGCGACTAGGCGAAACACCGGGGAGCTGTTTTTT; CDR3: CASSSATRRNTGELFF; size: NA; V: TRBV6-5; J: TRBJ2-2; D: NA
DNA: TGTGCCAGCAGTGAAACCCCGGGACTAGCGGGGGGCACCGGGGAGCTGTTTTTT; CDR3: CASSETPGLAGGTGELFF; size: NA; V: TRBV2; J: TRBJ2-2; D: TRBD2
DNA: TGCAGTGCTAGTCCGGACACGGGGACTCCGTCATATGGCTACACCTTC; CDR3: CSASPDTGTPSYGYTF; size: once; V: TRBV20-1; J: TRBJ1-2; D: NA
DNA: TGTGCCAGCAGCCTAGACCCAAACACTGAAGCTTTCTTT; CDR3: CASSLDPNTEAFF; size: few; V: TRBV6-5; J: TRBJ1-1; D: NA
DNA: TGTGCCAGCAGCGTTGGGGGGGCAACTAATGAAAAACTGTTTTTT; CDR3: CASSVGGATNEKLFF; size: once; V: TRBV9; J: TRBJ1-4; D: NA
DNA: TGTGCCAGTAGTATCGTATCTAGCGGGGGGCCTAATCAAGAGACCCAGTACTTC; CDR3: CASSIVSSGGPNQETQYF; size: NA; V: TRBV19; J: TRBJ2-5; D: TRBD2
DNA: TGTGCCAGTAGTTTGCGGGGTGGCACTGAAGCTTTCTTT; CDR3: CASSLRGGTEAFF; size: NA; V: TRBV19; J: TRBJ1-1; D: NA
DNA: TGCGCCAGCAACTCAGGGATCCATAATTCACCCCTCCACTTT; CDR3: CASNSGIHNSPLHF; size: NA; V: TRBV5-1; J: TRBJ1-6; D: NA
DNA: TGTGCCAGCAGCATGACAGGGGTCGCCGGGGAGCTGTTTTTT; CDR3: CASSMTGVAGELFF; size: NA; V: TRBV27; J: TRBJ2-2; D: TRBD1
DNA: TGTGCCAGCAGCTTGGGTGGGACAGCTAATTCACCCCTCCACTTT; CDR3: CASSLGGTANSPLHF; size: once; V: TRBV5-4; J: TRBJ1-6; D: TRBD1
DNA: TGTGCCAGCAGTTCGGCAGGGGGGAGCGAGCACTATGGCTACACCTTC; CDR3: CASSSAGGSEHYGYTF; size: NA; V: TRBV28; J: TRBJ1-2; D: TRBD1
DNA: TGTGCCAGCTCATCAGAAGAGACCCAGTACTTC; CDR3: CASSSEETQYF; size: few; V: TRBV18; J: TRBJ2-5; D: NA
DNA: TGTGCCAGTAGTATAGATTTCCTTCGGGACAGGGGGCCTTTTGGCTACACCTTC; CDR3: CASSIDFLRDRGPFGYTF; size: NA; V: TRBV19; J: TRBJ1-2; D: TRBD1
DNA: TGTGCCTGGAGTGTACAGGGGGCTGTGTACTTC; CDR3: CAWSVQGAVYF; size: NA; V: TRBV30; J: TRBJ2-7; D: TRBD1
DNA: TGTGCCACCGGAGGGGTGGGCGAGGATACGCAGTATTTT; CDR3: CATGGVGEDTQYF; size: NA; V: TRBV15; J: TRBJ2-3; D: NA
DNA: TGTGCCGGAGGGGACAGGAAAGTAGGTTATGGCTACACCTTC; CDR3: CAGGDRKVGYGYTF; size: NA; V: TRBV6-5; J: TRBJ1-2; D: TRBD1
DNA: TGTGCCACGACCCGGGACAGGATGAACACTGAAGCTTTCTTT; CDR3: CATTRDRMNTEAFF; size: NA; V: TRBV15; J: TRBJ1-1; D: TRBD1
DNA: TGCGCCAGCAGCTTGGTATCGGGACAGGGAGATGGCTACACCTTC; CDR3: CASSLVSGQGDGYTF; size: NA; V: TRBV5-1; J: TRBJ1-2; D: TRBD1
DNA: TGTGCCAGTAGTCCCCGCGGAGGCAACCTAGCCAAAAACATTCAGTACTTC; CDR3: CASSPRGGNLAKNIQYF; size: NA; V: TRBV19; J: TRBJ2-4; D: NA
DNA: TGTGCCAGCTCACGGACGACTAGCGGGGCTTTCAATGAGCAGTTCTTC; CDR3: CASSRTTSGAFNEQFF; size: NA; V: TRBV18; J: TRBJ2-1; D: TRBD2
DNA: TGTGCCAGCAGCCCGTCGGGAAGGTCTGGCTACGAGCAGTACTTC; CDR3: CASSPSGRSGYEQYF; size: NA; V: TRBV9; J: TRBJ2-7; D: NA